The clone carrying this TCR beta chain was observed a handful of times. The antigen remains undetermined. This sample is drawn from a study of spatial heterogeneity in lung cancer. Study in general: The study sequenced follow-up PBMC samples when they were available, at a median of about 23 months after resection. Unique TCR and UMI combinations averaged more than ten appearances each in raw reads.

Time point defined: blood at routine non-recurrence follow-up after resection. Unsorted whole RNA samples from tumor, nontumor lung or frozen PBMC were sequenced. One entry per CDR3 protein results from TCRdb running MiXCR on the 5' RACE reads. This sample has 85,000 to 100,000 distinct CDR3 sequences, with approximately 19% found just once. Overall study results and limits: Circulating ubiquitous expanded tumor TCRs were observed more frequently at resection than at follow-up.

Sequencing was performed on PBMCs, taken at follow-up. The sequence was obtained from a male donor with early-stage non-small cell lung cancer.

CDR3 loop: CAMGDRALSNTGELFF. The DNA of the CDR3 is TGTGCCATGGGGGACAGGGCCCTTTCGAACACCGGGGAGCTGTTTTTT. The V call is TRBV7-9, the J call TRBJ2-2; 9 bases are shared with TRBD1. Germline V lookup: CDR1 SEHNR, CDR2 FQNEAQ (reference sequence). The CDR3 is made up of 16 amino acids. J was trimmed by 0 bases and V by 10 bases; bases with no gene match: 9.